This T cell receptor (beta chain) was sequenced during a study of shared clonotypes between healthy human individuals. The germline V gene has CDR1 SQVTM and CDR2 ANQGSEA. The length of the CDR3 is 13 residues. The germline V and J ends were trimmed by 5 bases and 3 bases, with 10 bases remaining between them. Source study methods: Sequence data from immunoSEQ were junction-only and lacked quality scores; consequently, filtering differed. Repertoires were generated with immunoSEQ multiplex PCR, while TCRdb's copy carries only in-frame clones and drops some. V and J calls and clone size are given by that table; D and trimming were obtained from the DNA. The sample carries roughly 550,000 clones, 95% to 96% recorded once. As defined, naive CD8 cells were CD45RO-negative and positively selected for CCR7, with terminally differentiated effector memory CD45RA+ cells excluded.

This clonotype was sampled from a woman in her 30s in good health. V and J are TRBV29-1 and TRBJ2-2; tentatively, D is TRBD1 (6 bases). Sequencing input: naive CD8+ T cells sorted from blood. CDR3 nucleotides: TGCAGCGTTCAGACAGGCGACACCGGGGAGCTGTTTTTT. It is translated as CSVQTGDTGELFF.